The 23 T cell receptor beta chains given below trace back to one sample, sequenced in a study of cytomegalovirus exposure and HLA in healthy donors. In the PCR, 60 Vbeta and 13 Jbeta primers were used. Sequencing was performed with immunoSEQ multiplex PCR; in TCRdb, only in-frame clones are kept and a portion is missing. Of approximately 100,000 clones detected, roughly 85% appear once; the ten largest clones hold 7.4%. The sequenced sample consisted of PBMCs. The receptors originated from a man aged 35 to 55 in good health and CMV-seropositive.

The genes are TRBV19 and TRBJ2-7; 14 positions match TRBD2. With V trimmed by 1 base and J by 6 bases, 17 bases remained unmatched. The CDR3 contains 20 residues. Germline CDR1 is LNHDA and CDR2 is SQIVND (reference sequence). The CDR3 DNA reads TGTGCCAGTAGTATAGGCCACGGACTAGCGGGAGGCCTAAGGGGGCGCGAGCAGTACTTC. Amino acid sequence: CASSIGHGLAGGLRGREQYF.

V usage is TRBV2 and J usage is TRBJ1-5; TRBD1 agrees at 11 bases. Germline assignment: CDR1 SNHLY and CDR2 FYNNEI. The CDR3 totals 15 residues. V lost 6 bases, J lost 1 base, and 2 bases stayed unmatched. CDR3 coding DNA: TGTGCCAGCAGGGACAGGGGGCAGAGCAATCAGCCCCAGCATTTT. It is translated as CASRDRGQSNQPQHF.

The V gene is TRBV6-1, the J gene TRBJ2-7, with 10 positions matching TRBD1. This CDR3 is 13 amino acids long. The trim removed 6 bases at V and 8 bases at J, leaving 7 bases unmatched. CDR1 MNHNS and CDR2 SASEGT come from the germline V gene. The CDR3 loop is CASSTGTGVQQYF. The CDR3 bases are TGTGCCAGCAGCACCGGGACAGGGGTCCAGCAGTACTTC.

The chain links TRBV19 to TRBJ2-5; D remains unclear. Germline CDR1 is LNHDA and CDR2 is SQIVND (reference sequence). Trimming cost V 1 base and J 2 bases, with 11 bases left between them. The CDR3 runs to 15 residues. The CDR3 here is CASSIGGKIQETQYF. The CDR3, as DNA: TGTGCCAGTAGTATAGGAGGCAAGATTCAAGAGACCCAGTACTTC. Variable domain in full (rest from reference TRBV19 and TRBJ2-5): DGGITQSPKYLFRKEGQNVTLSCEQNLNHDAMYWYRQDPGQGLRLIYYSQIVNDFQKGDIAEGYSVSREKKESFPLTVTSAQKNPTAFYLCASSIGGKIQETQYFGPGTRLLVL.

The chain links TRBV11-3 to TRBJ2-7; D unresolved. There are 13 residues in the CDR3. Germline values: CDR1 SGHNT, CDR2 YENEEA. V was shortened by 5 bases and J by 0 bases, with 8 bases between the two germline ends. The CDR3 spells CASSHSSSYEQYF. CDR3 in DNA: TGTGCCAGCAGCCACAGCAGCTCCTACGAGCAGTACTTC.

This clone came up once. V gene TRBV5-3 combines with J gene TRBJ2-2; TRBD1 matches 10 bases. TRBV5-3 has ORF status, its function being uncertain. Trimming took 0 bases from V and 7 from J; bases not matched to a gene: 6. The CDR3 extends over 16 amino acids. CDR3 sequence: CARSLGQGALVGELFF. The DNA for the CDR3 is TGTGCCAGAAGCTTGGGACAGGGGGCTTTGGTCGGGGAGCTGTTTTTT.

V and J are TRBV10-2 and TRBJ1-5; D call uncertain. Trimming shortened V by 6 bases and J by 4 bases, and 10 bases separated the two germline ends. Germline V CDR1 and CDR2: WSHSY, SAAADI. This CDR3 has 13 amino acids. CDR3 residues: CASSVNQNQPQHF. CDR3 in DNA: TGCGCCAGCAGCGTTAACCAGAATCAGCCCCAGCATTTT.

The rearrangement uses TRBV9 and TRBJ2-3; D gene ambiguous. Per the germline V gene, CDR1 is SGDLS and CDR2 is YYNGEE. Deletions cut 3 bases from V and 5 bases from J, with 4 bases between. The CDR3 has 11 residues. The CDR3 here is CASSGGDTQYF. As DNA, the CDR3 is TGTGCCAGCAGCGGAGGAGATACGCAGTATTTT.

The CDR3 DNA reads TGTGCTAGTGGTTTGGCAAGAACCGGGGCTAGCGGGATCTACGAGCAGTACTTC. It is translated as CASGLARTGASGIYEQYF. J is TRBJ2-7 and V is TRBV12-5; 9 bases agree with TRBD2. CDR1 is LGHNT, CDR2 FRNRAP, per germline. CDR3 length equals 18 residues. V dropped 1 base and J dropped 3; count of bases not matched to a gene: 13.

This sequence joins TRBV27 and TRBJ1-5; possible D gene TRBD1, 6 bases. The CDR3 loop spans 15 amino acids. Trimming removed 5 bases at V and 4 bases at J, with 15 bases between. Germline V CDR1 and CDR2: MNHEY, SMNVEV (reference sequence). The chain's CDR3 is CASSPLDSRNQPQHF. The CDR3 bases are TGTGCCAGCAGTCCTCTGGACAGCCGGAATCAGCCCCAGCATTTT.

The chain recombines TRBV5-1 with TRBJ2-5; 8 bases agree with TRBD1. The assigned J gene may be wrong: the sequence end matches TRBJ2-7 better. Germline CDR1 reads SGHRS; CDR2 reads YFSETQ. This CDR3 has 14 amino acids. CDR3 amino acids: CASSPWQGAYEQYF. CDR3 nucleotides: TGCGCCAGCAGCCCCTGGCAGGGGGCGTACGAGCAGTACTTC.

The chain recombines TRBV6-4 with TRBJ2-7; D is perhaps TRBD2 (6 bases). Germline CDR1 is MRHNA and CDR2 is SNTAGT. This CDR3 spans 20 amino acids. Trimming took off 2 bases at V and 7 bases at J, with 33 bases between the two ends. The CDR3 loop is CASSDGEDCEDPAPLEEQYF. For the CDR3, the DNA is TGTGCCAGCAGTGACGGGGAGGACTGTGAGGACCCGGCTCCTCTGGAGGAGCAGTACTTC.

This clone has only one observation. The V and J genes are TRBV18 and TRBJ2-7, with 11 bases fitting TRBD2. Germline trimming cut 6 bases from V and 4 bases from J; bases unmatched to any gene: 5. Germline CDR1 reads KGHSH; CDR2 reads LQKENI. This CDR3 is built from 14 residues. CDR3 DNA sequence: TGTGCCAGCTCGCAACTAGCGGGAGAATACGAGCAGTACTTC. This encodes CASSQLAGEYEQYF.

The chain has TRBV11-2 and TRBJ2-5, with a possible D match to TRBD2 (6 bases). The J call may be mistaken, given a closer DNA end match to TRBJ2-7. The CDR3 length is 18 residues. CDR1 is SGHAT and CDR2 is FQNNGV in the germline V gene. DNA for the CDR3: TGTGCCAGCAGCTTAGAGTCTGCGCGGGGCAGGAGCTCCTACGAGCAGTACTTC. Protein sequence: CASSLESARGRSSYEQYF.

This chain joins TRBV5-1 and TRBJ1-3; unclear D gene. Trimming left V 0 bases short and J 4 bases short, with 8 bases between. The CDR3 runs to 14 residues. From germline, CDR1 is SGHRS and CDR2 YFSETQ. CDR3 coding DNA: TGCGCCAGCAGCTTGGTCGGGGAAGGAAACACCATATATTTT. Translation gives CASSLVGEGNTIYF.

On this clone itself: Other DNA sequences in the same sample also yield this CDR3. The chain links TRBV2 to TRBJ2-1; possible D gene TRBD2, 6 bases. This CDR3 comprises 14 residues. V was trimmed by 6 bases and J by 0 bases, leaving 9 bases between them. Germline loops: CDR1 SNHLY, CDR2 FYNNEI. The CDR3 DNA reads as TGTGCCAGCAGCCGTAGCGGCTCCTACAATGAGCAGTTCTTC. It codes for CASSRSGSYNEQFF.

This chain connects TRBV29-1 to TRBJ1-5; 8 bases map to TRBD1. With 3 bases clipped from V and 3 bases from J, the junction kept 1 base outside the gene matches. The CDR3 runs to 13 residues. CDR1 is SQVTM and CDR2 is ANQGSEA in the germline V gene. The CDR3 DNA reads TGCAGCGTTGAGACAGGGGTCAATCAGCCCCAGCATTTT. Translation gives CSVETGVNQPQHF.

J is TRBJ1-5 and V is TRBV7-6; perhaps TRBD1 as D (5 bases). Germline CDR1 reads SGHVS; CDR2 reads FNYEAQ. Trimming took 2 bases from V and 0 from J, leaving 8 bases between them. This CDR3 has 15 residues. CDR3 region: CASSLSGGSNQPQHF. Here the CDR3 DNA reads TGTGCCAGCAGCTTATCGGGGGGTAGCAATCAGCCCCAGCATTTT. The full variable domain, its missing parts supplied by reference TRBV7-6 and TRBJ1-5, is GAGVSQSPRYKVTKRGQDVALRCDPISGHVSLYWYRQALGQGPEFLTYFNYEAQQDKSGLPNDRFSAERPEGSISTLTIQRTEQRDSAMYRCASSLSGGSNQPQHFGDGTRLSIL.

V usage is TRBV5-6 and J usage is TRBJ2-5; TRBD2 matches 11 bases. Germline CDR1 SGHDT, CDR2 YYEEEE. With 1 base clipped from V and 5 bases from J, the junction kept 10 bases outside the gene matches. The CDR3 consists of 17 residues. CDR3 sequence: CASSLSLAGAGWETQYF. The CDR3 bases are TGTGCCAGCAGCTTGTCACTAGCGGGGGCTGGATGGGAGACCCAGTACTTC. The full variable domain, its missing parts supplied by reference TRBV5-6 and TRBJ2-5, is DAGVTQSPTHLIKTRGQQVTLRCSPKSGHDTVSWYQQALGQGPQFIFQYYEEEERQRGNFPDRFSGHQFPNYSSELNVNALLLGDSALYLCASSLSLAGAGWETQYFGPGTRLLVL.

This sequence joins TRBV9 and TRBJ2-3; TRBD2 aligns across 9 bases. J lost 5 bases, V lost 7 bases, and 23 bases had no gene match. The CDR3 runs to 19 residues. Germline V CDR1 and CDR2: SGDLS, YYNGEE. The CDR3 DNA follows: TGTGCCAGCGGACCCCTATCTCCGAGACTAGCGGAACCGGGAGATACGCAGTATTTT. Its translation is CASGPLSPRLAEPGDTQYF.

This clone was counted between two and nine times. CDR3 nucleotide sequence: TGTGCCAGCAGCGTAGCCCCACTAGCAGGTACCGGGGAGCTGTTTTTT. Encoded protein: CASSVAPLAGTGELFF. The gene calls are TRBV9 and TRBJ2-2; TRBD2 might be the D (6 bases). Between the trimmed V and J ends, which lost 0 bases and 5 bases, there was a span of 14 bases. The V gene's germline CDR1 is SGDLS and CDR2 YYNGEE. The CDR3 has 16 amino acids.

CDR3 DNA sequence: TGCGCCAGCAGCCAATTCTCTAGCGGTTTTTTCACAGATACGCAGTATTTT. Translation: CASSQFSSGFFTDTQYF. The chain employs TRBV4-1 and TRBJ2-3; 7 bases agree with TRBD2. The length of the CDR3 is 17 residues. The V segment lost 2 bases and the J segment 2 bases; nucleotides outside the gene matches: 10. The germline CDR1 and CDR2 sequences are MGHRA and YSYEKL.

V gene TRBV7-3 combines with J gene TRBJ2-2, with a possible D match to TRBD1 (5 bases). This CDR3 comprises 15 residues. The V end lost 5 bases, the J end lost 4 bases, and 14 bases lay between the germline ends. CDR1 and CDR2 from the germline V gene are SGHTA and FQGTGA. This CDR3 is CASSRQSRVTGELFF. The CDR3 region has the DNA TGTGCCAGCAGCCGACAGTCACGAGTCACCGGGGAGCTGTTTTTT.